These 24 T cell receptor beta chains share one sample of origin, sequenced in a study of blood T cell repertoires in COVID-19. Repertoires were generated with immunoSEQ multiplex PCR, while TCRdb's copy carries only in-frame clones and drops some. This table holds roughly 330,000 clones, roughly 86% found once. The sequencing sample was made of PBMCs or T cells enriched from blood (not recorded which). The source of these receptors is a woman younger than 45 who had recovered from COVID-19.

This clone was seen a single time. This chain uses TRBV13 with TRBJ2-4, with 8 positions matching TRBD1. This CDR3 is built from 16 residues. Germline CDR1 and CDR2: PRHDT and FYEKMQ (reference sequence). V shed 5 bases and J 4 bases; nucleotides not matched to a gene: 10. The CDR3 coding sequence is TGTGCCAGCAGCCCACCTTCCGGGACAGGAAAAAACATTCAGTACTTC. It codes for CASSPPSGTGKNIQYF.

The rearrangement joins TRBV28 to TRBJ1-3, with D possibly matching TRBD1 (5 bases). Trimming took 4 bases from V and 4 from J, leaving 11 bases between them. Germline V gene data show CDR1 as MDHEN and CDR2 as SYDVKM. The CDR3 is made up of 14 amino acids. CDR3 bases: TGTGCCAGCAGTTCAGCGGGGCACGGAAACACCATATATTTT. Translating it yields CASSSAGHGNTIYF.

This chain uses TRBV21-1 with TRBJ1-1; no DNA check was done on the table's D call, TRBD1. TRBV21-1 is deemed a pseudogene. The CDR3 contains 13 residues. CDR3 coding DNA: TGTGCCAGCAGCCATTTCAACAGGACTGAAGCTTTCTTT. Translating it yields CASSHFNRTEAFF.

This clone was counted a few times. This rearrangement joins TRBV5-1 to TRBJ2-1; D not certain. V was shortened by 4 bases and J by 6 bases, with 11 bases between the two germline ends. The CDR3 spans 13 residues. In germline, CDR1 is SGHRS, CDR2 YFSETQ. In nucleotides, the CDR3 is TGCGCCAGCAGCCACGAATCGGGCAATGAGCAGTTCTTC. Translated: CASSHESGNEQFF.

The chain recombines TRBV9 with TRBJ1-2; D may be TRBD1 (6 bases). The CDR3 has 12 amino acids. Trimming removed 2 bases at V and 8 bases at J, with 10 bases between. The germline V gene encodes CDR1 SGDLS and CDR2 YYNGEE. The CDR3 is CASSVLRGGYTF. The CDR3 region has the DNA TGTGCCAGCAGCGTCCTCAGGGGAGGCTACACCTTC.

The chain recombines TRBV10-3 with TRBJ1-2, with D maybe TRBD1 (6 bases). Trimming shortened V by 4 bases and J by 6 bases, and 9 bases separated the two germline ends. In germline, CDR1 is ENHRY, CDR2 SYGVKD. This CDR3 comprises 12 residues. The CDR3 sequence: CAISGTVDGYTF. CDR3 sequence (DNA): TGTGCCATCAGTGGGACAGTCGATGGCTACACCTTC.

The V call is TRBV4-1, the J call TRBJ1-6; a weak D match, TRBD1 (6 bases). Germline V gene sequence: CDR1 MGHRA, CDR2 YSYEKL. Trimming removed 0 bases from V and 3 bases from J, with 12 bases in between. The CDR3 contains 17 residues. CDR3 residues: CASSQDAGVFYNSPLHF. The CDR3 region has the DNA TGCGCCAGCAGCCAAGACGCAGGGGTCTTCTATAATTCACCCCTCCACTTT.

The chain has TRBV19 and TRBJ2-1; 12 bases map to TRBD2. This CDR3 has 14 amino acids. J was trimmed by 4 bases and V by 10 bases; bases with no gene match: 5. CDR1 LNHDA and CDR2 SQIVND come from the germline V gene (reference sequence). Here the CDR3 reads CATSLAGGYNEQFF. As DNA, the CDR3 is TGTGCCACCTCTCTAGCGGGGGGGTACAATGAGCAGTTCTTC.

The chain's CDR3 is CASSSPHGGVLTGELFF. The CDR3 bases are TGTGCCAGCAGCTCTCCCCACGGCGGGGTATTGACCGGGGAGCTGTTTTTT. J is TRBJ2-2 and V is TRBV7-6; tentative D call: TRBD2 (6 bases). The CDR3 runs to 17 residues. Germline assignment: CDR1 SGHVS and CDR2 FNYEAQ. Trimming removed 4 bases at V and 5 bases at J, with 20 bases between.

The chain is built from TRBV27 and TRBJ1-2, with D possibly TRBD1 on 5 matching bases. This CDR3 has 16 residues. Germline V gives CDR1 MNHEY, CDR2 SMNVEV (reference sequence). V gave up 5 bases and J gave up 9 bases, with 25 bases separating them. CDR3 sequence: CASSPMRQGGQVSYTF. CDR3 DNA: TGTGCCAGCAGTCCCATGAGGCAGGGAGGGCAGGTCAGCTACACCTTC.

This chain joins TRBV28 and TRBJ1-4; no reliable D call. Germline CDR1 MDHEN, CDR2 SYDVKM. V lost 4 bases to trimming and J lost 7 bases, with 13 bases between them. The CDR3 runs to 14 residues. DNA of the CDR3: TGTGCCAGCAGTTCCCCCGGACTGCCTGAAAAACTGTTTTTT. It yields the protein CASSSPGLPEKLFF.

This clone was counted between two and nine times. The chain combines TRBV20-1 with TRBJ2-7, with TRBD1 matching over 7 bases. CDR1 and CDR2 (germline): DFQATT, SNEGSKA (reference sequence). CDR3 length: 13 amino acids. With 3 bases clipped from V and 2 bases from J, the junction kept 4 bases outside the gene matches. CDR3 sequence: CSASRQGTYEQYF. The DNA of the CDR3 is TGCAGTGCTAGTAGACAGGGAACCTACGAGCAGTACTTC.

The chain uses TRBV12-3 or TRBV12-4 and TRBJ2-3; weak D call: TRBD2 (5 bases). The V and J ends lost 6 bases and 11 bases respectively, with 15 bases between them. The CDR3 has 12 residues. The chain's CDR3 is CASSLDSGKQYF. The CDR3 DNA reads as TGTGCCAGCAGCCTGGACTCCGGCAAGCAGTATTTT.

V is TRBV11-2 and J is TRBJ1-4; 8 bases fit TRBD1. CDR3 length: 14 amino acids. Trimming took 5 bases from V and 7 from J; bases not matched to a gene: 6. In germline, CDR1 is SGHAT, CDR2 FQNNGV. CDR3 bases: TGTGCCAGCAGCCCCAGGGGGCCTGGTGAAAAACTGTTTTTT. Its translation: CASSPRGPGEKLFF.

The chain combines TRBV2 with TRBJ2-1; D uncertain. Per the germline V gene, CDR1 is SNHLY and CDR2 is FYNNEI. V was pared by 3 bases and J by 4 bases, with 13 bases between. The CDR3 is 15 residues long. The CDR3 DNA reads as TGTGCCAGCAGTGACGGATCACTACCATACAATGAGCAGTTCTTC. Translation gives CASSDGSLPYNEQFF. Drawing the rest from reference TRBV2 and TRBJ2-1, the complete variable domain is EPEVTQTPSHQVTQMGQEVILRCVPISNHLYFYWYRQILGQKVEFLVSFYNNEISEKSEIFDDQFSVERPDGSNFTLKIRSTKLEDSAMYFCASSDGSLPYNEQFFGPGTRLTVL.

V gene TRBV19 combines with J gene TRBJ1-3; D possibly corresponds to TRBD1 (5 bases). Trimming shortened V by 11 bases and J by 3 bases, and 11 bases separated the two germline ends. Germline V gene lookup returns CDR1 LNHDA and CDR2 SQIVND (reference sequence). The CDR3 length is 12 residues. The CDR3 here is CAAGQGGNTIYF. The CDR3 DNA is TGTGCCGCCGGGCAGGGTGGAAACACCATATATTTT.

This chain connects TRBV5-6 to TRBJ1-1, with TRBD1 identical over 8 bases. The CDR3 spans 15 residues. After removal of 0 bases from V and 4 bases from J, the junction contained 5 bases not matched to a gene. CDR1 SGHDT and CDR2 YYEEEE come from the germline V gene. The CDR3 nucleotides are TGTGCCAGCAGCTTGGAGGCAGGGGGCTCCACTGAAGCTTTCTTT. Translating gives CASSLEAGGSTEAFF.

This chain uses TRBV30 with TRBJ2-7, with TRBD1 as a possible D gene (6 bases). The CDR3 covers 11 residues. The germline V gene encodes CDR1 GTSNPN and CDR2 SVGIG (reference sequence). The V gene lost 4 bases and the J gene lost 6 bases, with 10 bases spanning the gap. CDR3 protein: CAWTQGFEQYF. In DNA, the CDR3 is TGTGCCTGGACCCAGGGGTTCGAGCAGTACTTC.

The chain recombines TRBV12-3 or TRBV12-4 with TRBJ1-5, with a weak D call TRBD1 (6 bases). The CDR3 loop spans 13 amino acids. V lost 6 bases to trimming and J lost 3 bases, with 9 bases between them. The CDR3 loop is CASRKGHNQPQHF. The DNA for the CDR3 is TGTGCCAGCAGGAAGGGACACAATCAGCCCCAGCATTTT.

The J gene is TRBJ1-1, the V gene TRBV5-1, with TRBD1 as a possible D gene (6 bases). Germline values: CDR1 SGHRS, CDR2 YFSETQ. V lost 4 bases to trimming and J lost 6 bases, with 19 bases between them. This CDR3 is 15 amino acids long. The CDR3 loop reads CASSPGHREGPEAFF. The CDR3 nucleotides are TGCGCCAGCAGCCCCGGTCACAGGGAAGGGCCTGAAGCTTTCTTT.

With respect to this clone: In the same sample, other DNA sequences code for this CDR3. The rearrangement joins TRBV7-9 to TRBJ2-1, with TRBD1 as a possible D gene (6 bases). Trimming left V 1 base short and J 8 bases short, with 9 bases between. CDR1 is SEHNR and CDR2 is FQNEAQ in the germline V gene (reference sequence). The CDR3 is made up of 13 amino acids. CDR3 residues: CASSLGQVDEQFF. The CDR3 coding sequence is TGTGCCAGCAGCTTAGGACAGGTCGATGAGCAGTTCTTC.

The chain has TRBV5-4 and TRBJ2-5, with 12 bases matching TRBD1. With V trimmed by 3 bases and J by 4 bases, 4 bases remained unmatched. Germline loops: CDR1 SGHNT, CDR2 YYREEE (reference sequence). CDR3 length: 15 residues. CDR3 residues: CASSWGQGAGETQYF. Written as DNA, the CDR3 is TGTGCCAGCAGCTGGGGACAGGGGGCAGGAGAGACCCAGTACTTC.

This clone was recorded only once. This rearrangement joins TRBV7-2 to TRBJ2-3; D might be TRBD1 (6 bases). The length of the CDR3 is 12 residues. Trimming pared 1 base from V and 11 bases from J, leaving 10 bases between. The germline gives CDR1 SGHTA, CDR2 FQGNSA. DNA for the CDR3: TGTGCCAGCAGCTTAGGTCGGGGACAGCAGTATTTT. Protein product: CASSLGRGQQYF.

This CDR3 reads CASSQGLAGTTGELFF. The CDR3 DNA reads TGTGCCAGCAGCCAAGGACTAGCGGGCACCACCGGGGAGCTGTTTTTT. V gene TRBV4-2 combines with J gene TRBJ2-2; 10 bases align to TRBD2. Germline CDR1 reads LGHNA; CDR2 reads YNFKEQ. The CDR3 is made up of 16 amino acids. Losses at the gene ends were 1 base for V and 4 bases for J; bases not matched to a gene: 3.